This T cell receptor beta chain is from a study of blood T cells in healthy people across ages (dated by TCRdb to between 2014 and 2017). Broadly, across the study: In model experiments, template switching captured about one uniquely barcoded TCR beta cDNA molecule for every two T cells. Donors were grouped into four age groups: young (average roughly 15 years), middle-aged (around 39), aged (62) and long-lived (just over 80). For two donors (one aged 18 to 29 and one aged 80 or older), the study analyzed two additional independent replicas of 1 million unique cDNA reads from the same blood draw. Donors of different ages were randomly distributed across sequencing lanes to avoid experimental bias. Age-related changes in TCR beta repertoire diversity were measured in the study by deep sequencing normalized with unique cDNA molecular identifiers. What the authors observed across the whole study: Compared with the aged group, the long-lived group had more naive CD4+ T cells, fewer expanded clones and increased TCR diversity, suggesting age selection. As age increased, observed TCR beta diversity per million T cells dropped in a roughly linear way, and a significant reduction was already evident by age 40. Because profiling used bulk unsorted PBMCs, naive and antigen-experienced compartments could not be compared conclusively. The CMV infection status of donors was not known, potentially confounding age-related changes in expanded clonotypes. Observed TCR beta diversity correlated strongly with the percentage of naive T cells measured by flow cytometry. Estimates of total diversity based on one million sequenced T cells were regarded as lower bounds and as underestimates.

For this clonotype: Its antigen is still unknown. No base quality values were provided; no much bigger clone lies one nucleotide off.

The CDR3 has 15 amino acids, counting the end cysteine and phenylalanine. Only the CDR3 portion is preserved as DNA: 45 bases, with reading frame beginning at the first base. The germline V and J ends show losses of 7 bases and 2 bases respectively, and no gene match explains 6 bases of the junction. The roughly 37 donors, aged about 6 to 100 years, were systemically healthy Caucasian individuals from Russia. About 10 milliliters of peripheral blood were collected from each donor into EDTA-treated Vacutainer tubes. PBMCs were isolated by Ficoll-Paque density-gradient centrifugation, with at least 6 million obtained per sample. Total RNA was extracted from PBMCs with Trizol reagent, with at least 5 micrograms obtained per sample. For every donor, flow cytometry on a PBMC aliquot measured the percentage of naive CD45RAhigh/CD27high T cells. The library was generated by 5' RACE. TCRdb records Illumina HiSeq 2500 as the sequencer. A second about 6 to 11 cycle PCR used a sample-barcoded 5' primer and a J-beta primer mix. Each TCR beta cDNA molecule received a unique molecular identifier from a template-switch 5' adaptor carrying 12 random nucleotides. Each sample yielded at least 3 million CDR3-containing paired-end reads. First-strand cDNA synthesis was performed from all RNA using the Mint cDNA synthesis kit, with priming by a TRBC-specific oligonucleotide. Following uracil-DNA glycosylase treatment, all cDNA underwent a first 18-cycle PCR with the universal primers M1SS and BC2_uni_R. In the authors' own workflow: Normalization of each sample was performed by random selection of 1 million high-quality reads, each carrying a distinct molecular identifier. Instead of being binned into consensus sequences, reads with shared molecular identifiers were discarded. CDR3 identification, clonotype clustering and error correction used MiTCR with a Q25 quality threshold and the strictest error-elimination algorithm. A nonparametric unseen species model using Euler transformation provided a lower-bound estimate of total TCR beta diversity. TCRdb reworked the public reads: Q25 trimming with fastp, MiXCR clone assembly, productive beta chains retained. Duplicate CDR3 protein sequences are folded into a single record with the most common DNA and genes. The V and J calls were determined by TCRdb, not by the authors. The sample yields 790,000 or so distinct CDR3 sequences; around half were counted once. Around 18% of the sample rests with the top ten.

This receptor was obtained from a man aged 80 or over in good health. Sequencing was performed on blood. The sequence links TRBV12-3 or TRBV12-4 to TRBJ1-5; the central 9 bases match TRBD1. Here is the DNA: TGTGCCAGCAATCTGGGACAGGGACGCAATCAGCCCCAGCATTTT. Its protein is CASNLGQGRNQPQHF.